Detailed here is one T cell receptor (beta chain). Its matching antigen is unknown. This could be a read error, since a much larger clone is one nucleotide away. A library of TCRbeta sequences, prepared with unique molecular identifiers, was generated. TCRdb re-called the PCR reads with MiXCR, one entry per CDR3 protein. The sample consists of more than 90,000 distinct CDR3 sequences, 9% to 12% of them appearing once. The data belong to a study of T-cell reconstitution after alpha-beta-depleted transplantation in children. The study, taken as a whole, reports: After transplant, at about two months, alpha-beta T cells were reportedly derived from several hundred expanded graft clones.

The CDR3 extends over 14 amino acids. Germline CDR1 reads SGHRS; CDR2 reads YFSETQ. This chain links TRBV5-1 with TRBJ2-7; D assignment may be TRBD1 or TRBD2 (5 bases each). This sample comprised PBMCs, obtained before TCRalphabeta/CD19-depleted stem cell transplant. This TCR was sampled from a boy aged 2-15 years with acute lymphoblastic leukemia, due to receive a stem cell transplant. CDR3 nucleotide sequence: TGCGCCAGCAGCTTGGCAGGGAGCTCCTACGAGCAGTGCTTC. Translating it yields CASSLAGSSYEQCF.